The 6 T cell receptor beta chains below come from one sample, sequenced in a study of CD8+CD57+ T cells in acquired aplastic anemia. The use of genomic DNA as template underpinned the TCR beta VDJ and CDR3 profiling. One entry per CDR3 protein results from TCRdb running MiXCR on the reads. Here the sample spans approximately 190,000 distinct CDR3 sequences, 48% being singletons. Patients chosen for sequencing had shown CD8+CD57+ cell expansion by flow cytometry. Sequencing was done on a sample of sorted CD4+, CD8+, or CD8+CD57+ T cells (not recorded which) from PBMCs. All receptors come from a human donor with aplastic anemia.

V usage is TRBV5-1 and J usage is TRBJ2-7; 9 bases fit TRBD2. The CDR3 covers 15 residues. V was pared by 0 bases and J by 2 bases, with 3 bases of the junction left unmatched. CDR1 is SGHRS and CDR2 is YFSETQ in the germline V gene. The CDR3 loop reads CASSLGASGTYEQYF. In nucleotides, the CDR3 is TGCGCCAGCAGCTTGGGGGCTAGCGGGACCTACGAGCAGTACTTC.

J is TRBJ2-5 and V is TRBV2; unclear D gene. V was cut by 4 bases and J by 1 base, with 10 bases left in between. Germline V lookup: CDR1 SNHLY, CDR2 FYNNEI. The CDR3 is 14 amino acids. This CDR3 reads CASSARHPQETQYF. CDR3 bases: TGTGCCAGCAGTGCAAGACACCCCCAAGAGACCCAGTACTTC.

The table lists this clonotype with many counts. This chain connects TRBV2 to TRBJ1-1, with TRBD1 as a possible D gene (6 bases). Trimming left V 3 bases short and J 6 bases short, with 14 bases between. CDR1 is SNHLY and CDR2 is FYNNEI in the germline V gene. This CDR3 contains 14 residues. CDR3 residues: CASSDRQGLSEAFF. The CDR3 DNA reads TGTGCCAGCAGTGATCGGCAGGGGTTGTCTGAAGCTTTCTTT.

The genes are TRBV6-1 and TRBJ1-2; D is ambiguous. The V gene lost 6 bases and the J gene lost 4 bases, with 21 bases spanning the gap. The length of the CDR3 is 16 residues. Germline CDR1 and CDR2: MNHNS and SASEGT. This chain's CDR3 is CASSRSGKFQPYGYTF. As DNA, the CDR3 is TGTGCCAGCAGCCGTTCCGGAAAATTTCAACCCTATGGCTACACCTTC.

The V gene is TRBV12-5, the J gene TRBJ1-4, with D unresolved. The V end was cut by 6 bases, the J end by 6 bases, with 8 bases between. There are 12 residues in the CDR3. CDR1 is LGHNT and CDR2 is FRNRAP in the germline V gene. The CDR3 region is CASGGLDEKLFF. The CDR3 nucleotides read TGTGCTAGTGGAGGGTTGGATGAAAAACTGTTTTTT.

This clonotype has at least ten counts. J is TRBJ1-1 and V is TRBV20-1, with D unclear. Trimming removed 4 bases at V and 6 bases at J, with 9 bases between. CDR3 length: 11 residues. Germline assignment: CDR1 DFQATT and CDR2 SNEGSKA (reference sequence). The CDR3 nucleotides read TGCAGTGCTACCAGGTGGCCTGAAGCTTTCTTT. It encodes CSATRWPEAFF.